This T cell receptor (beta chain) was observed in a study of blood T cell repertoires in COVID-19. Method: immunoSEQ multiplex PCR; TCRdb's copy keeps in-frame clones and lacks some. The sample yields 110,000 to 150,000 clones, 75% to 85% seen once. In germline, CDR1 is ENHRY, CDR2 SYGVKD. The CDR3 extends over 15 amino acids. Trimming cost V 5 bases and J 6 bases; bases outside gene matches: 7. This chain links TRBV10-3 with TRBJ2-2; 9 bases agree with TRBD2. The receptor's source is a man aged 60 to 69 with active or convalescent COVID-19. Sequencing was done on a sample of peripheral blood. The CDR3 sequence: CAISLSGSGAGELFF. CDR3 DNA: TGTGCCATCAGTCTTAGCGGGAGTGGCGCCGGGGAGCTGTTTTTT.